These T cell receptor beta chains were read from a single sample in a study of blood T cell repertoires in COVID-19. Sequencing used immunoSEQ multiplex PCR; TCRdb keeps in-frame clones, though not all of them. The sample consists of 100,000 or so clones, roughly four fifths of them appearing once. Sequences were obtained from peripheral blood. The receptors were sampled from a human donor in a cohort sampled during active COVID-19. The CDR3 runs from the conserved cysteine through the conserved F or W. The D gene is left open where the match is weak. Part of the rows lack a size; the others show once, few, many or a class for expanded clones.

v_call: TRBV5-1
clone_size: -
j_call: TRBJ1-1
cdr3_length: 16
d_call: TRBD1
cdr3_aa: CASSWGQGRINTEAFF
cdr3_nt: TGCGCCAGCAGCTGGGGACAGGGGCGGATAAACACTGAAGCTTTCTTT

v_call: TRBV6-2/TRBV6-3
clone_size: -
j_call: TRBJ1-1
cdr3_length: 15
d_call: -
cdr3_aa: CASSGSRGRNTEAFF
cdr3_nt: TGTGCCAGCAGTGGAAGCCGGGGGAGGAACACTGAAGCTTTCTTT

v_call: TRBV6-2/TRBV6-3
clone_size: -
j_call: TRBJ1-6
cdr3_length: 17
d_call: TRBD1
cdr3_aa: CASSYRFGTGRDSPLHF
cdr3_nt: TGTGCCAGCAGTTACCGCTTCGGGACAGGCCGGGATTCACCCCTCCACTTT

v_call: TRBV24-1
clone_size: -
j_call: TRBJ1-2
cdr3_length: 13
d_call: -
cdr3_aa: CATSEGLTSGYTF
cdr3_nt: TGTGCCACCAGTGAAGGACTCACCAGCGGCTACACCTTC

v_call: TRBV6-5
clone_size: -
j_call: TRBJ2-3
cdr3_length: 15
d_call: -
cdr3_aa: CASSYGGSDTDTQYF
cdr3_nt: TGTGCCAGCAGTTATGGCGGGTCCGACACAGATACGCAGTATTTT

v_call: TRBV7-2
clone_size: -
j_call: TRBJ2-7
cdr3_length: 14
d_call: -
cdr3_aa: CASSQDGVLDEQYF
cdr3_nt: TGTGCCAGCAGCCAAGACGGGGTTTTGGACGAGCAGTACTTC

v_call: TRBV29-1
clone_size: -
j_call: TRBJ2-7
cdr3_length: 14
d_call: TRBD1
cdr3_aa: CSAKPGQGTGEQYF
cdr3_nt: TGCAGCGCTAAGCCGGGACAGGGGACAGGGGAGCAGTACTTC

v_call: TRBV7-2
clone_size: -
j_call: TRBJ1-1
cdr3_length: 14
d_call: -
cdr3_aa: CASSLVIGNTEAFF
cdr3_nt: TGTGCCAGCAGCTTAGTAATCGGGAACACTGAAGCTTTCTTT

v_call: TRBV30
clone_size: -
j_call: TRBJ1-2
cdr3_length: 15
d_call: -
cdr3_aa: CAWSPPVRFNYGYTF
cdr3_nt: TGTGCCTGGAGTCCCCCCGTCAGGTTTAACTATGGCTACACCTTC

v_call: TRBV24-1
clone_size: -
j_call: TRBJ2-7
cdr3_length: 13
d_call: TRBD1
cdr3_aa: CATARTGSYEQYF
cdr3_nt: TGTGCCACCGCACGGACAGGATCCTACGAGCAGTACTTC

v_call: TRBV7-6
clone_size: -
j_call: TRBJ1-4
cdr3_length: 15
d_call: -
cdr3_aa: CASSLAGARDEKLFF
cdr3_nt: TGTGCCAGCAGCTTAGCGGGGGCGCGGGATGAAAAACTGTTTTTT

v_call: TRBV7-3
clone_size: -
j_call: TRBJ1-6
cdr3_length: 15
d_call: TRBD1
cdr3_aa: CASSRSGTDNSPLHF
cdr3_nt: TGTGCCAGCAGCCGGTCCGGGACAGATAATTCACCCCTCCACTTT

v_call: TRBV11-2
clone_size: -
j_call: TRBJ2-5
cdr3_length: 17
d_call: -
cdr3_aa: CASSLEARTLYQETQYF
cdr3_nt: TGTGCCAGCAGCTTAGAAGCAAGGACACTGTACCAAGAGACCCAGTACTTC

v_call: TRBV9
clone_size: -
j_call: TRBJ2-7
cdr3_length: 14
d_call: TRBD2
cdr3_aa: CASSAGGETGEQYF
cdr3_nt: TGTGCCAGCAGCGCCGGGGGGGAGACGGGCGAGCAGTACTTC

v_call: TRBV27
clone_size: -
j_call: TRBJ2-3
cdr3_length: 15
d_call: TRBD1
cdr3_aa: CASRRRTGSADTQYF
cdr3_nt: TGTGCCAGCAGGAGAAGGACAGGGAGTGCAGATACGCAGTATTTT

v_call: TRBV7-9
clone_size: few
j_call: TRBJ1-1
cdr3_length: 13
d_call: -
cdr3_aa: CASSSTKNTEAFF
cdr3_nt: TGTGCCAGCAGCTCGACAAAGAACACTGAAGCTTTCTTT

v_call: TRBV6-2/TRBV6-3
clone_size: -
j_call: TRBJ2-1
cdr3_length: 17
d_call: TRBD2
cdr3_aa: CASSYPYGAGGANEQFF
cdr3_nt: TGTGCCAGCAGTTACCCCTACGGAGCGGGAGGGGCAAATGAGCAGTTCTTC

v_call: TRBV6-5
clone_size: -
j_call: TRBJ2-2
cdr3_length: 14
d_call: TRBD1
cdr3_aa: CASSDRGLAGELFF
cdr3_nt: TGTGCCAGCAGCGACAGGGGGCTGGCCGGGGAGCTGTTTTTT

v_call: TRBV5-1
clone_size: -
j_call: TRBJ2-3
cdr3_length: 15
d_call: -
cdr3_aa: CASSLGGQYTDTQYF
cdr3_nt: TGCGCCAGCAGCTTGGGTGGACAGTACACAGATACGCAGTATTTT

v_call: TRBV7-2
clone_size: -
j_call: TRBJ2-5
cdr3_length: 13
d_call: -
cdr3_aa: CASSRGTEETQYF
cdr3_nt: TGTGCCAGCAGCCGGGGGACAGAAGAGACCCAGTACTTC

v_call: TRBV6-5
clone_size: -
j_call: TRBJ1-1
cdr3_length: 15
d_call: -
cdr3_aa: CASSYGQAFNTEAFF
cdr3_nt: TGTGCCAGCAGTTACGGGCAGGCTTTTAACACTGAAGCTTTCTTT

v_call: TRBV12-3/TRBV12-4
clone_size: -
j_call: TRBJ1-5
cdr3_length: 13
d_call: -
cdr3_aa: CASSFSREQPQHF
cdr3_nt: TGTGCCAGCAGTTTCTCAAGGGAGCAGCCCCAGCATTTT

v_call: TRBV30
clone_size: -
j_call: TRBJ1-2
cdr3_length: 14
d_call: TRBD1
cdr3_aa: CAWSGTGGLNGYTF
cdr3_nt: TGTGCCTGGAGTGGAACAGGGGGCCTGAATGGCTACACCTTC

v_call: TRBV4-1
clone_size: -
j_call: TRBJ2-5
cdr3_length: 13
d_call: TRBD1
cdr3_aa: CASSQAGTATQYF
cdr3_nt: TGCGCCAGCAGCCAGGCCGGGACAGCCACCCAGTACTTC

v_call: TRBV6-5
clone_size: -
j_call: TRBJ1-2
cdr3_length: 14
d_call: TRBD1
cdr3_aa: CASSSPGQVDGYTF
cdr3_nt: TGTGCCAGCAGTAGCCCTGGACAGGTTGATGGCTACACCTTC

v_call: TRBV5-1
clone_size: once
j_call: TRBJ2-2
cdr3_length: 15
d_call: -
cdr3_aa: CASSLVPANTGELFF
cdr3_nt: TGCGCCAGCAGCTTGGTTCCCGCGAACACCGGGGAGCTGTTTTTT

v_call: TRBV5-6
clone_size: -
j_call: TRBJ1-2
cdr3_length: 14
d_call: -
cdr3_aa: CASSWNRANYGYTF
cdr3_nt: TGTGCCAGCAGCTGGAACAGAGCTAACTATGGCTACACCTTC

v_call: TRBV7-9
clone_size: -
j_call: TRBJ1-4
cdr3_length: 17
d_call: -
cdr3_aa: CASSPPYRQTGDEKLFF
cdr3_nt: TGTGCTAGCAGCCCCCCATACAGACAAACAGGAGATGAAAAACTGTTTTTT

v_call: TRBV18
clone_size: -
j_call: TRBJ2-7
cdr3_length: 15
d_call: TRBD1
cdr3_aa: CASSPRQGVRYEQYF
cdr3_nt: TGTGCCAGCTCACCGCGACAGGGGGTTCGGTACGAGCAGTACTTC

v_call: TRBV11-2
clone_size: -
j_call: TRBJ1-2
cdr3_length: 13
d_call: TRBD1
cdr3_aa: CASSRDRGNGYTF
cdr3_nt: TGTGCCAGCAGCCGGGACAGGGGAAATGGCTACACCTTC

v_call: TRBV15
clone_size: -
j_call: TRBJ1-3
cdr3_length: 18
d_call: TRBD1
cdr3_aa: CATSPGAGGLLSGNTIYF
cdr3_nt: TGTGCCACCAGCCCGGGGGCAGGGGGTCTCCTCTCTGGAAACACCATATATTTT

v_call: TRBV28
clone_size: once
j_call: TRBJ1-4
cdr3_length: 12
d_call: -
cdr3_aa: CASRQENEKLFF
cdr3_nt: TGTGCCAGCAGACAGGAGAATGAAAAACTGTTTTTT

v_call: TRBV19
clone_size: -
j_call: TRBJ2-1
cdr3_length: 14
d_call: -
cdr3_aa: CASSILTGYNEQFF
cdr3_nt: TGTGCCAGTAGTATCCTGACGGGTTACAATGAGCAGTTCTTC

v_call: TRBV2
clone_size: -
j_call: TRBJ2-5
cdr3_length: 13
d_call: TRBD2
cdr3_aa: CASSDSGAETQYF
cdr3_nt: TGTGCCAGCAGTGATAGCGGGGCAGAGACCCAGTACTTC

v_call: TRBV7-2
clone_size: -
j_call: TRBJ2-7
cdr3_length: 15
d_call: TRBD2
cdr3_aa: CASSYASGRTYEQYF
cdr3_nt: TGTGCCAGCAGCTACGCTAGCGGGAGAACCTACGAGCAGTACTTC

v_call: TRBV6-5
clone_size: -
j_call: TRBJ1-4
cdr3_length: 15
d_call: -
cdr3_aa: CASSPGGATNEKLFF
cdr3_nt: TGTGCCAGCAGTCCGGGGGGTGCAACTAATGAAAAACTGTTTTTT

v_call: TRBV27
clone_size: -
j_call: TRBJ2-7
cdr3_length: 18
d_call: TRBD2
cdr3_aa: CASSSRRRGGILLQEQYF
cdr3_nt: TGTGCCAGCAGTTCCAGGCGGCGGGGGGGAATTCTACTACAAGAGCAGTACTTC

v_call: TRBV5-1
clone_size: -
j_call: TRBJ2-1
cdr3_length: 14
d_call: TRBD1
cdr3_aa: CASSFRGDRGREIF
cdr3_nt: TGCGCCAGCAGCTTCCGTGGGGACAGGGGGCGGGAGATCTTC

v_call: TRBV6-1
clone_size: -
j_call: TRBJ2-1
cdr3_length: 15
d_call: -
cdr3_aa: CASSEGGHRYNEQFF
cdr3_nt: TGTGCCAGCAGTGAAGGTGGGCACCGCTACAATGAGCAGTTCTTC

v_call: TRBV7-9
clone_size: -
j_call: TRBJ1-3
cdr3_length: 12
d_call: -
cdr3_aa: CASSSVGNTIYF
cdr3_nt: TGTGCCAGCAGCTCGGTAGGAAACACCATATATTTT

v_call: TRBV27
clone_size: -
j_call: TRBJ1-5
cdr3_length: 18
d_call: -
cdr3_aa: CASSPGLTSREIGQPQHF
cdr3_nt: TGTGCCAGCAGTCCAGGGCTCACGTCCAGGGAAATCGGTCAGCCCCAGCATTTT

v_call: TRBV11-2
clone_size: -
j_call: TRBJ1-6
cdr3_length: 16
d_call: -
cdr3_aa: CASSLGAMTDNSPLHF
cdr3_nt: TGTGCCAGCAGCTTAGGGGCAATGACAGACAATTCACCCCTCCACTTT

v_call: TRBV7-6
clone_size: -
j_call: TRBJ1-3
cdr3_length: 14
d_call: -
cdr3_aa: CASSLGQKGNTIYF
cdr3_nt: TGTGCCAGCAGCTTAGGGCAGAAAGGAAACACCATATATTTT

v_call: TRBV19
clone_size: -
j_call: TRBJ1-4
cdr3_length: 14
d_call: -
cdr3_aa: CASRLGTGVGGLFF
cdr3_nt: TGTGCCAGCAGACTTGGAACAGGTGTCGGGGGACTGTTTTTT

v_call: TRBV11-2
clone_size: -
j_call: TRBJ2-1
cdr3_length: 15
d_call: TRBD2
cdr3_aa: CASSFGPSGYNEQFF
cdr3_nt: TGTGCCAGCAGCTTCGGGCCTAGCGGCTACAATGAGCAGTTCTTC

v_call: TRBV11-2
clone_size: -
j_call: TRBJ2-7
cdr3_length: 15
d_call: -
cdr3_aa: CASSLNPVGAYEQYF
cdr3_nt: TGTGCCAGCAGCTTAAACCCGGTGGGGGCGTACGAGCAGTACTTC

v_call: TRBV5-1
clone_size: -
j_call: TRBJ1-2
cdr3_length: 15
d_call: TRBD1
cdr3_aa: CASRQGSSINYGYTF
cdr3_nt: TGCGCCAGCAGACAGGGGTCCTCTATCAACTATGGCTACACCTTC

v_call: TRBV11-2
clone_size: few
j_call: TRBJ1-2
cdr3_length: 15
d_call: TRBD1
cdr3_aa: CASSLRQGWNYGYTF
cdr3_nt: TGTGCCAGCAGCTTAAGACAGGGTTGGAACTATGGCTACACCTTC

v_call: TRBV2
clone_size: few
j_call: TRBJ2-7
cdr3_length: 13
d_call: -
cdr3_aa: CASRDFRSYEQYF
cdr3_nt: TGTGCCAGCAGGGACTTCCGCTCCTACGAGCAGTACTTC

v_call: TRBV5-4
clone_size: -
j_call: TRBJ1-6
cdr3_length: 14
d_call: TRBD1
cdr3_aa: CASSPGTGSSPLHF
cdr3_nt: TGTGCCAGCAGCCCCGGGACAGGGTCTTCACCCCTCCACTTT

v_call: TRBV6-5
clone_size: few
j_call: TRBJ2-3
cdr3_length: 14
d_call: TRBD2
cdr3_aa: CAIPTSGGADTQYF
cdr3_nt: TGTGCCATTCCAACTAGCGGGGGGGCAGATACGCAGTATTTT

v_call: TRBV29-1
clone_size: -
j_call: TRBJ2-3
cdr3_length: 13
d_call: TRBD2
cdr3_aa: CSVDKRGVDTQYF
cdr3_nt: TGCAGCGTTGACAAGCGGGGGGTAGATACGCAGTATTTT

v_call: TRBV4-1
clone_size: -
j_call: TRBJ2-3
cdr3_length: 13
d_call: -
cdr3_aa: CASSRPNTDTQYF
cdr3_nt: TGCGCCAGCAGCCGTCCCAACACAGATACGCAGTATTTT

v_call: TRBV6-1
clone_size: once
j_call: TRBJ2-7
cdr3_length: 14
d_call: TRBD1
cdr3_aa: CASSERGKGAEQYF
cdr3_nt: TGTGCCAGCAGTGAACGTGGAAAGGGGGCCGAGCAGTACTTC

v_call: TRBV6-2/TRBV6-3
clone_size: -
j_call: TRBJ1-5
cdr3_length: 15
d_call: TRBD1
cdr3_aa: CASSRTGYSNQPQHF
cdr3_nt: TGTGCCAGCAGTCGGACAGGGTATAGCAATCAGCCCCAGCATTTT

v_call: TRBV6-5
clone_size: -
j_call: TRBJ1-1
cdr3_length: 13
d_call: -
cdr3_aa: CASSYGGDTEAFF
cdr3_nt: TGTGCCAGCAGTTACGGAGGGGACACTGAAGCTTTCTTT

v_call: TRBV5-1
clone_size: -
j_call: TRBJ1-2
cdr3_length: 14
d_call: -
cdr3_aa: CASSLVQGSLGYTF
cdr3_nt: TGCGCCAGCAGCTTGGTCCAGGGGAGTCTTGGCTACACCTTC

v_call: TRBV5-1
clone_size: few
j_call: TRBJ1-6
cdr3_length: 15
d_call: -
cdr3_aa: CASSIEQGSNSPLHF
cdr3_nt: TGCGCCAGCAGCATTGAACAGGGAAGTAATTCACCCCTCCACTTT